These 26 T cell receptor beta chains were all obtained from the same sample, sequenced in a study of long-term antiretroviral therapy in people with HIV. Sequencing relied on immunoSEQ assay v3.0, run at survey level. The repertoire was sequenced with immunoSEQ multiplex PCR; TCRdb's copy has only in-frame clones and lacks some. This table has about 10,000 clones, roughly 80% appearing once. Sequenced here: unsorted PBMCs, sampled 1.2 years after starting antiretroviral therapy. These receptors were collected from a middle-aged man with HIV.

The V and J genes are TRBV11-2 and TRBJ1-4; D remains ambiguous. The CDR3 extends over 15 amino acids. Deletions cut 2 bases from V and 8 bases from J, with 15 bases between. The germline CDR1 and CDR2 sequences are SGHAT and FQNNGV. The CDR3 sequence: CASSLTPSEREKLFF. The CDR3 coding sequence is TGTGCCAGCAGCTTAACCCCAAGCGAGAGAGAAAAACTGTTTTTT.

This clone was detected a few times. The chain is built from TRBV30 and TRBJ1-2; no clear D gene. Germline-derived CDR1 and CDR2 are GTSNPN and SVGIG (reference sequence). The CDR3 covers 12 residues. The ends were cut back, 0 bases at V and 6 bases at J, with 8 bases in the middle. CDR3 residues: CAWSVPGDGYTF. The CDR3, as DNA: TGTGCCTGGAGTGTACCGGGTGATGGCTACACCTTC.

This rearrangement joins TRBV29-1 to TRBJ1-1; no clear D gene. V dropped 6 bases and J dropped 3 bases, with 8 bases sitting between them. Germline assignment: CDR1 SQVTM and CDR2 ANQGSEA. This CDR3 is 11 amino acids long. Here the CDR3 reads CSVRLDTEAFF. The CDR3 coding sequence is TGCAGCGTCCGACTGGACACTGAAGCTTTCTTT.

The chain combines TRBV27 with TRBJ1-1; 7 nucleotides align to TRBD1. With 5 bases clipped from V and 1 base from J, the junction kept 4 bases outside the gene matches. CDR1 and CDR2 from the germline V gene are MNHEY and SMNVEV (reference sequence). The CDR3 covers 14 residues. The CDR3 spells CASSPQGGNTEAFF. The CDR3 DNA sequence: TGTGCCAGCAGTCCTCAGGGGGGGAACACTGAAGCTTTCTTT.

V usage is TRBV6-5 and J usage is TRBJ2-2; the match to TRBD1 covers 8 bases. Germline V gives CDR1 MNHEY, CDR2 SVGAGI. V gave up 6 bases and J gave up 4 bases; unmatched junction bases: 4. The CDR3 covers 14 residues. The CDR3 coding sequence is TGTGCCAGCAGGATACAGGGGGGCACCGGGGAGCTGTTTTTT. The encoded protein is CASRIQGGTGELFF.

The chain recombines TRBV7-2 with TRBJ2-7, with TRBD2 identical over 8 bases. With V trimmed by 3 bases and J by 3 bases, 7 bases remained unmatched. The CDR3 loop spans 15 amino acids. Germline loops: CDR1 SGHTA, CDR2 FQGNSA. CDR3 residues: CASSLGGGSDYEQYF. CDR3 coding DNA: TGTGCCAGCAGCTTGGGCGGGGGGTCCGACTACGAGCAGTACTTC.

V gene TRBV5-1 combines with J gene TRBJ1-3; no firm D call. The CDR3 sequence is 13 residues long. From germline, CDR1 is SGHRS and CDR2 YFSETQ. V lost 5 bases to trimming and J lost 6 bases, with 12 bases between them. The CDR3 sequence is CASSRVGENTIYF. In DNA form, the CDR3 reads TGCGCCAGCAGTCGGGTGGGAGAAAACACCATATATTTT.

The rearrangement links TRBV11-3 to TRBJ2-7, with D unclear. V gave up 0 bases and J gave up 4 bases, with 10 bases separating them. Germline V gene lookup returns CDR1 SGHNT and CDR2 YENEEA. This CDR3 contains 14 residues. CDR3 region: CASSLEGRSYEQYF. In DNA form, the CDR3 reads TGTGCCAGCAGCTTAGAAGGTCGGTCGTACGAGCAGTACTTC.

This clone was detected a few times. This chain connects TRBV2 to TRBJ2-7; 16 nucleotides match TRBD2. Germline lookup yields CDR1 SNHLY and CDR2 FYNNEI. With 7 bases clipped from V and 6 bases from J, the junction kept 3 bases outside the gene matches. The CDR3 consists of 14 residues. CDR3 in amino acids: CASTGLAGGREQYF. The CDR3, as DNA: TGTGCCAGCACGGGACTAGCGGGGGGGCGCGAGCAGTACTTC. The full variable domain, completed using reference TRBV2 and TRBJ2-7, is EPEVTQTPSHQVTQMGQEVILRCVPISNHLYFYWYRQILGQKVEFLVSFYNNEISEKSEIFDDQFSVERPDGSNFTLKIRSTKLEDSAMYFCASTGLAGGREQYFGPGTRLTVT.

The chain couples TRBV21-1 to TRBJ2-3. TRBV21-1 is a pseudogene segment. The CDR3 loop spans 15 amino acids. The CDR3 spells CASRPRDLSTDTQYF. The DNA of the CDR3 is TGTGCCAGCAGGCCCCGGGACCTAAGCACAGATACGCAGTATTTT.

The CDR3 region is CASMSGGAVQYF. For the CDR3, the DNA is TGTGCCAGCATGAGCGGGGGGGCGGTGCAGTACTTC. The chain uses TRBV2 and TRBJ2-7; TRBD2 matches at 10 bases. This CDR3 comprises 12 residues. Looked up from germline, CDR1 is SNHLY and CDR2 is FYNNEI. V gave up 7 bases and J gave up 9 bases; unmatched junction bases: 6.

This clone was seen a single time. The chain is built from TRBV10-3 and TRBJ2-3; TRBD1 matches at 10 bases. V lost 4 bases and J lost 6; bases outside the gene matches: 4. The CDR3 consists of 14 residues. The germline CDR1 and CDR2 sequences are ENHRY and SYGVKD. The CDR3 nucleotides read TGTGCCATCAGTGTTGGACAGGGGGAGGATACGCAGTATTTT. As protein: CAISVGQGEDTQYF.

The chain joins TRBV30 to TRBJ2-1; 14 nucleotides align to TRBD2. After removal of 5 bases from V and 3 bases from J, the junction contained 0 bases not matched to a gene. The CDR3 extends over 14 amino acids. The germline CDR1 and CDR2 sequences are GTSNPN and SVGIG (reference sequence). This CDR3 reads CAWGLAGGYNEQFF. CDR3 sequence (DNA): TGTGCCTGGGGACTAGCGGGGGGCTACAATGAGCAGTTCTTC. The complete variable domain, with remaining parts taken from reference TRBV30 and TRBJ2-1, reads SQTIHQWPATLVQPVGSPLSLECTVEGTSNPNLYWYRQAAGRGLQLLFYSVGIGQISSEVPQNLSASRPQDRQFILSSKKLLLSDSGFYLCAWGLAGGYNEQFFGPGTRLTVL.

The chain links TRBV5-5 to TRBJ2-3, with TRBD2 as a possible D gene (6 bases). The V end was cut by 0 bases, the J end by 1 base, with 12 bases between. The CDR3 has 16 amino acids. Looked up from germline, CDR1 is SGHKS and CDR2 is YYEKEE (reference sequence). The CDR3 sequence: CASSLVMTGGTDTQYF. CDR3 nucleotides: TGTGCCAGCAGCTTGGTCATGACGGGGGGCACAGATACGCAGTATTTT.

CDR3 coding DNA: TGTGCCAGCAGCTTCCTAGCGGGGGGGCATTGGTTCTTC. This translates into CASSFLAGGHWFF. The chain has TRBV12-1 and TRBJ2-1; TRBD2, the D gene given by the table, was not confirmed from the DNA. TRBV12-1 is a documented pseudogene. The CDR3 length is 13 residues.

The CDR3 DNA follows: TGTGCCAGCAGCTTGGATCAGGGGCACGGCAATCAGCCCCAGCATTTT. Protein product: CASSLDQGHGNQPQHF. This sequence joins TRBV5-4 and TRBJ1-5; D possibly corresponds to TRBD1 (6 bases). V shed 0 bases and J shed 2 bases, with 12 bases lying between them. The CDR3 sequence is 16 residues long. The V gene's germline CDR1 is SGHNT and CDR2 YYREEE (reference sequence).

The chain recombines TRBV10-3 with TRBJ1-6, with D possibly matching TRBD1 (5 bases). The CDR3 totals 15 residues. With 4 bases removed from V and 6 bases from J, the gap between germline ends came to 13 bases. CDR1 and CDR2 from the germline V gene are ENHRY and SYGVKD. The CDR3 nucleotides are TGTGCCATCAGTGTCGGCGGGGCTATTAATTCACCCCTCCACTTT. Protein sequence: CAISVGGAINSPLHF.

The chain links TRBV19 to TRBJ2-1, with TRBD2 identical over 8 bases. CDR1 is LNHDA, CDR2 SQIVND, per germline (reference sequence). The V segment lost 3 bases and the J segment 5 bases; nucleotides outside the gene matches: 9. There are 16 residues in the CDR3. The CDR3 coding sequence is TGTGCCAGTAGTATCATTAGCGGGACACGTAACAATGAGCAGTTCTTC. It codes for CASSIISGTRNNEQFF.

The genes are TRBV9 and TRBJ1-2; D is uncertain. Trimming left V 0 bases short and J 2 bases short, with 8 bases between. The CDR3 length is 14 residues. Germline V gene lookup returns CDR1 SGDLS and CDR2 YYNGEE. The CDR3 spells CASSVVDENYGYTF. The CDR3 coding sequence is TGTGCCAGCAGCGTAGTCGACGAAAACTATGGCTACACCTTC.

V usage is TRBV10-2 and J usage is TRBJ2-3; 8 nucleotides match TRBD2. CDR3 size: 16 residues. J lost 4 bases, V lost 1 base, and 7 bases had no gene match. In germline, CDR1 is WSHSY, CDR2 SAAADI. CDR3 in amino acids: CASSEFGGGPADTQYF. The CDR3, as DNA: TGCGCCAGCAGTGAGTTTGGCGGGGGGCCGGCAGATACGCAGTATTTT.

The genes are TRBV6-5 and TRBJ2-7, with D hard to call. The germline gives CDR1 MNHEY, CDR2 SVGAGI. The CDR3 totals 12 residues. V lost 5 bases, J lost 5 bases, and 10 bases lay in between. CDR3 amino acids: CASSTSRNEQYF. CDR3 in DNA: TGTGCCAGCAGTACCTCTAGAAACGAGCAGTACTTC.

The chain combines TRBV15 with TRBJ1-2; 8 bases map to TRBD1. From germline, CDR1 is LNHNV and CDR2 YYDKDF (reference sequence). Trimming took 6 bases from V and 4 from J; bases not matched to a gene: 1. This CDR3 comprises 12 residues. CDR3 amino acids: CATSGQGYGYTF. As DNA, the CDR3 is TGTGCCACCAGTGGACAGGGCTATGGCTACACCTTC. Together with reference TRBV15 and TRBJ1-2, the CDR3 gives the full variable domain: DAMVIQNPRYQVTQFGKPVTLSCSQTLNHNVMYWYQQKSSQAPKLLFHYYDKDFNNEADTPDNFQSRRPNTSFCFLDIRSPGLGDTAMYLCATSGQGYGYTFGSGTRLTVV.

A single count supports this clone. The rearrangement joins TRBV6-1 to TRBJ1-1; the D gene is possibly TRBD1 (6 bases). V lost 3 bases and J lost 4, with 18 bases in between. Germline assignment: CDR1 MNHNS and CDR2 SASEGT. This CDR3 contains 16 residues. CDR3 in amino acids: CASSEWGRGISTEAFF. In DNA, the CDR3 is TGTGCCAGCAGTGAGTGGGGGAGGGGGATTAGCACTGAAGCTTTCTTT.

The chain has TRBV21-1 and TRBJ1-4. TRBV21-1 is a known pseudogene. The CDR3 extends over 16 amino acids. For the CDR3, the DNA is TGTGCCAGCAGCAAAGTCACTGGAACAAATAATGAAAAACTGTTTTTT. Protein sequence: CASSKVTGTNNEKLFF.

V and J are TRBV6-1 and TRBJ2-6, with D unclear. V was trimmed by 7 bases and J by 0 bases, leaving 10 bases between them. Germline lookup yields CDR1 MNHNS and CDR2 SASEGT. The length of the CDR3 is 15 residues. In DNA, the CDR3 is TGTGCCAGCACTCCCTACCTCTCTGGGGCCAACGTCCTGACTTTC. Amino acid sequence: CASTPYLSGANVLTF.

The chain couples TRBV9 to TRBJ2-5; TRBD1 agrees at 7 bases. The ends lost 4 bases at V and 0 bases at J; junction bases unmatched: 9. The CDR3 consists of 16 residues. Germline loops: CDR1 SGDLS, CDR2 YYNGEE. The CDR3 sequence: CASSPPGQKNQETQYF. DNA of the CDR3: TGTGCCAGCAGCCCTCCGGGACAGAAAAACCAAGAGACCCAGTACTTC.